This TCR beta chain was recovered during a study of blood T cell repertoires in COVID-19. As for the study in general: The samples span acute and convalescent COVID-19 from the United States, Italy and Spain. Nucleic acid was either cDNA or gDNA, and it came from T cells, B-cell-depleted T cells, or PBMCs.

Per the authors' pipeline: Nucleated cell number was recorded as an estimate derived from reference gene primer amplification. Assay: immunoSEQ multiplex PCR; the TCRdb copy retains only in-frame clones and omits some. V, J and clone size are taken as reported in that table, and D and trimming were inferred from the DNA itself. Of around 250,000 clones listed, about 82% are singletons. The CDR3 spans 11 residues. From germline, CDR1 is SNHLY and CDR2 FYNNEI. V gave up 8 bases and J gave up 5 bases, with 9 bases separating them. The sequencing input was peripheral blood. The source of this sequence is a man older than 75 with acute or convalescent COVID-19. V is TRBV2 and J is TRBJ2-5, with D possibly matching TRBD2 (6 bases). The CDR3 bases are TGTGCCAGCTCAGCGGGCGAGACCCAGTACTTC. It translates to CASSAGETQYF. Full variable domain (rest looked up from reference TRBV2 and TRBJ2-5): EPEVTQTPSHQVTQMGQEVILRCVPISNHLYFYWYRQILGQKVEFLVSFYNNEISEKSEIFDDQFSVERPDGSNFTLKIRSTKLEDSAMYFCASSAGETQYFGPGTRLLVL.